The source of this T cell receptor beta chain is a study of CD8 T cells in Susac syndrome. Notes on the study in general: The number of individuals included in the study's TCR sequencing and HLA analysis was acknowledged as relatively small.

The V and J ends lost 4 bases and 12 bases, in that order; junction bases with no gene match: 10. CDR1 and CDR2 (germline): SGHRS, YFSETQ. This CDR3 contains 14 residues. Sequencing of TCR beta was carried out in blood CD8+ and CD4+ T cells. Patients with stable or active relapsing-remitting disease, all of them treatment-naive, made up the multiple sclerosis controls. Reverse transcription of roughly 0.5 to 1 ug RNA used random hexamers. Coverage of TCR beta CDR3 amplification by immunoSEQ multiplex PCR extended to 54 Vbeta and 13 Jbeta. TCRdb fed the immunoSEQ multiplex PCR reads into MiXCR, producing one record per CDR3 protein. The profile shows some 170,000 distinct CDR3 sequences, approximately 94% of them singletons. A note on this clonotype: Its antigen is unknown.

Sequenced sample: CD4+ T cells from PBMCs. This receptor was obtained from a human donor with multiple sclerosis. V is TRBV5-1 and J is TRBJ2-1; 10 nucleotides align to TRBD2. The chain's CDR3 is CASSESSGRPGQFF. Written as DNA, the CDR3 is TGCGCCAGCAGCGAGAGTAGCGGGAGGCCCGGGCAGTTCTTC.